These 21 T cell receptor beta chains were sequenced from one sample in a study of immune characterization of retroperitoneal liposarcoma. TCRdb recomputed calls from the PCR reads with MiXCR, one row per CDR3 protein. The sample lists about 2,900 distinct CDR3 sequences, roughly half seen once, with around 58% in the top ten. Sequenced sample: tumor tissue. These receptors were collected from a male donor with retroperitoneal liposarcoma.

This chain links TRBV6-1 with TRBJ2-3, with D possibly TRBD2 on 5 matching bases. The CDR3 covers 12 residues. V gave up 2 bases and J gave up 8 bases, with 8 bases separating them. Germline V lookup: CDR1 MNHNS, CDR2 SASEGT. The CDR3 region is CASSELGGTQYF. The DNA for the CDR3 is TGTGCCAGCAGTGAACTAGGAGGTACGCAGTATTTT.

The gene calls are TRBV6-1 and TRBJ2-1; D is perhaps TRBD1 (7 bases). The DNA end is a closer match to TRBJ2-5, so the J assignment may be wrong. The CDR3 has 17 amino acids. Germline lookup yields CDR1 MNHNS and CDR2 SASEGT. CDR3 amino acids: CASSEALDRLGGETQYF. The CDR3, as DNA: TGTGCCAGCAGTGAAGCTTTGGACAGGCTGGGAGGCGAGACCCAGTACTTC.

There are a few counts of this clonotype. The rearrangement uses TRBV7-2 and TRBJ2-3, with TRBD1 as a possible D gene (6 bases). The V and J ends lost 6 bases and 2 bases respectively, with 15 bases between them. This CDR3 has 15 amino acids. Germline V CDR1 and CDR2: SGHTA, FQGNSA. The CDR3 DNA reads TGTGCCAGCAGTTACAGGGCGGTTTCCACAGATACGCAGTATTTT. Amino acids: CASSYRAVSTDTQYF.

The rearrangement joins TRBV6-8 to TRBJ2-3; 11 nucleotides line up with TRBD2. The V gene's germline CDR1 is MNHGY and CDR2 SAAAGT. Trimming removed 6 bases from V and 1 base from J; junction bases left unmatched: 6. The CDR3 has 16 residues. CDR3 sequence: CASRTQLAGGTDTQYF. The DNA for the CDR3 is TGTGCCAGCAGGACCCAACTAGCGGGGGGCACAGATACGCAGTATTTT.

CDR3 coding DNA: TGTGCCAGCAGCTCTGGACACCCGAACACTGAAGCTTTCTTT. This codes for CASSSGHPNTEAFF. The V gene is TRBV12-3 or TRBV12-4, the J gene TRBJ1-1, with D perhaps matching TRBD1 (5 bases). With 6 bases removed from V and 1 base from J, the gap between germline ends came to 12 bases. This CDR3 has 14 amino acids.

This chain connects TRBV11-3 to TRBJ2-5; D is possibly TRBD2 (6 bases). Trimming pared 5 bases from V and 5 bases from J, leaving 15 bases between. The CDR3 runs 14 residues. The germline V gene has CDR1 SGHNT and CDR2 YENEEA. The CDR3 loop reads CASSPRTKTETQYF. CDR3 DNA: TGTGCCAGCAGCCCCCGGACTAAAACGGAGACCCAGTACTTC. Full variable domain (missing parts from reference TRBV11-3 and TRBJ2-5): EAGVVQSPRYKIIEKKQPVAFWCNPISGHNTLYWYLQNLGQGPELLIRYENEEAVDDSQLPKDRFSAERLKGVDSTLKIQPAELGDSAVYLCASSPRTKTETQYFGPGTRLLVL.

The sample holds one count of this clonotype. The chain couples TRBV11-2 to TRBJ2-5, with D possibly being TRBD2 (5 bases). This CDR3 region has 15 residues. The V end lost 0 bases, the J end lost 11 bases, and 19 bases lay between the germline ends. Germline loops: CDR1 SGHAT, CDR2 FQNNGV. In DNA form, the CDR3 reads TGTGCCAGCAGCTTAGAGGGAGCTTCCTACAATGAGCAGTACTTC. Translation gives CASSLEGASYNEQYF.

This clonotype has more than one count but fewer than ten. The CDR3 DNA reads as TGTGCCAGCAGCCTGATTAGTGAGGCCTCCTACAATGAGCAGTTCTTC. Protein sequence: CASSLISEASYNEQFF. The V gene is TRBV7-6, the J gene TRBJ2-1; D ambiguous. CDR3 length equals 16 residues. Trimming left V 5 bases short and J 0 bases short, with 14 bases between. From germline, CDR1 is SGHVS and CDR2 FNYEAQ.

The chain joins TRBV7-2 to TRBJ2-1; 7 bases fit TRBD1. The germline V gene encodes CDR1 SGHTA and CDR2 FQGNSA. The CDR3 has 15 residues. After removal of 2 bases from V and 10 bases from J, the junction contained 11 bases not matched to a gene. CDR3 amino acids: CASSLISGQLHEQFF. CDR3 DNA: TGTGCCAGCAGCTTAATCTCGGGACAGCTACACGAGCAGTTCTTC.

The chain uses TRBV11-3 and TRBJ2-5; D perhaps matches TRBD1 (5 bases). The tail of the sequence fits TRBJ2-7 better, so the J call may be wrong. The CDR3 length is 14 residues. Germline values: CDR1 SGHNT, CDR2 YENEEA. CDR3 amino acids: CASSLVSLGDEQYF. In nucleotides, the CDR3 is TGTGCCAGCAGCTTAGTAAGTCTAGGGGACGAGCAGTACTTC.

The gene calls are TRBV6-1 and TRBJ2-1, with 14 bases that match TRBD2. Germline values: CDR1 MNHNS, CDR2 SASEGT. The length of the CDR3 is 15 residues. Trimming cost V 3 bases and J 9 bases; bases outside gene matches: 4. CDR3 protein: CASSEGLAGVSEQFF. The CDR3 bases are TGTGCCAGCAGTGAGGGACTAGCGGGAGTCTCTGAGCAGTTCTTC.

The J gene is TRBJ2-5, the V gene TRBV7-6, with D possibly TRBD1 on 6 matching bases. The J call may be mistaken, given a closer DNA end match to TRBJ2-1. CDR3 length: 16 amino acids. Germline CDR1 is SGHVS and CDR2 is FNYEAQ. CDR3 loop: CASSLGLGAGQETQFF. CDR3 bases: TGTGCCAGCAGCTTGGGGTTGGGGGCGGGCCAAGAGACCCAGTTCTTC.

The chain has TRBV12-3 or TRBV12-4 and TRBJ2-1; 9 bases are shared with TRBD1. Judging by the DNA end, TRBJ2-7 fits better; the J call may be wrong. The CDR3 contains 15 residues. CDR3: CASSFWDRAPNEQYF. CDR3 nucleotide sequence: TGTGCCAGCAGTTTCTGGGACAGGGCCCCCAATGAGCAGTACTTC.

The gene calls are TRBV27 and TRBJ1-1; 8 bases match TRBD1. Germline CDR1 is MNHEY and CDR2 is SMNVEV (reference sequence). V lost 5 bases and J lost 1; bases outside the gene matches: 6. The CDR3 extends over 15 amino acids. This CDR3 reads CASSDHRGANTEAFF. The CDR3 bases are TGTGCCAGCAGTGACCACAGGGGGGCGAACACTGAAGCTTTCTTT.

The chain has TRBV6-5 and TRBJ2-5; possible D gene TRBD1, 5 bases. Trimming shortened V by 6 bases and J by 3 bases, and 5 bases separated the two germline ends. The CDR3 has 11 amino acids. The V gene's germline CDR1 is MNHEY and CDR2 SVGAGI. The chain's CDR3 is CASRTEETQYF. Here the CDR3 DNA reads TGTGCCAGCAGGACAGAAGAGACCCAGTACTTC.

This sequence joins TRBV6-1 and TRBJ2-1; 8 positions agree with TRBD1. Matching the DNA end better, TRBJ2-7 makes the J call doubtful. Germline loops: CDR1 MNHNS, CDR2 SASEGT. CDR3 length equals 14 residues. The CDR3 is CASRRDRRAHEQYF. The CDR3 coding sequence is TGTGCCAGCAGACGGGACAGGAGGGCCCACGAGCAGTACTTC.

This chain joins TRBV12-3 or TRBV12-4 and TRBJ2-1; 10 positions agree with TRBD2. V lost 1 base, J lost 6 bases, and 12 bases stayed unmatched. The CDR3 loop spans 18 amino acids. CDR3: CASSLGPLAGVSPNEQFF. DNA of the CDR3: TGTGCCAGCAGTTTAGGGCCCCTAGCGGGAGTGTCCCCCAATGAGCAGTTCTTC.

V is TRBV7-2 and J is TRBJ2-3, with TRBD2 as a possible D gene (5 bases). V was shortened by 1 base and J by 5 bases, with 7 bases between the two germline ends. The germline V gene encodes CDR1 SGHTA and CDR2 FQGNSA. The CDR3 length is 13 residues. The CDR3 DNA reads TGTGCCAGCAGCTTAGGGACTGGAGATACGCAGTATTTT. Translation gives CASSLGTGDTQYF.

This clonotype is large within its sample. V and J are TRBV12-3 or TRBV12-4 and TRBJ2-1, with 12 bases aligning to TRBD2. After removal of 6 bases from V and 5 bases from J, the junction contained 8 bases not matched to a gene. This CDR3 has 16 residues. As DNA, the CDR3 is TGTGCCAGCAGCTATGAGACTAGCGGGAGAAACAATGAGCAGTTCTTC. Residues: CASSYETSGRNNEQFF.

In its sample, this clonotype was seen a few times. This chain links TRBV6-1 with TRBJ2-1; 13 bases line up with TRBD2. The J call may be wrong; the DNA end is better matched by TRBJ2-7. Germline CDR1 and CDR2: MNHNS and SASEGT. The CDR3 is 15 amino acids. For the CDR3, the DNA is TGTGCCAGCAGTGAACGGACTAGCGGGAGCTACGAGCAGTACTTC. Its protein is CASSERTSGSYEQYF.

Only a few counts were recorded for this clonotype. V gene TRBV6-1 combines with J gene TRBJ2-5, with D possibly being TRBD2 (6 bases). The DNA matches TRBJ2-7 better at its end, which makes the J call doubtful. The germline CDR1 and CDR2 sequences are MNHNS and SASEGT. The CDR3 has 13 amino acids. The CDR3 region has the DNA TGTGCCAGCCGCCGTTGGGACGGGGGCGAGCAGTACTTC. Encoded protein: CASRRWDGGEQYF.